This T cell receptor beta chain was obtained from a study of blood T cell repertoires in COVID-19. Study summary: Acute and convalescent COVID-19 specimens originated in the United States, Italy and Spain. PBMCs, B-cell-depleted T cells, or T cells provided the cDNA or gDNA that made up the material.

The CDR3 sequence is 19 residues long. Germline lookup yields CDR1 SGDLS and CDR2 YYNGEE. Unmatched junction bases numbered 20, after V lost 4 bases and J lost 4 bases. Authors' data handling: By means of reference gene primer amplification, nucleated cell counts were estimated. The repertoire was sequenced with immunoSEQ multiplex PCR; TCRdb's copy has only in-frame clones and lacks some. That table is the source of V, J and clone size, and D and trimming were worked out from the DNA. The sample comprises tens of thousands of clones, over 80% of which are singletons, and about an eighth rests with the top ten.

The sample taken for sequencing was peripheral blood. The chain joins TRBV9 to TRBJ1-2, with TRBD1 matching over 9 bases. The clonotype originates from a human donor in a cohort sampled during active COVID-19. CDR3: CASSPEIGQGKVQSYGYTF. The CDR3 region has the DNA TGTGCCAGCAGCCCCGAAATCGGACAGGGGAAGGTCCAGTCCTATGGCTACACCTTC.